One sample yielded the 18 T cell receptor beta chains listed below, sequenced in a study of shared clonotypes between healthy human individuals. Data came from immunoSEQ multiplex PCR; TCRdb stores just in-frame clones and leaves some out. The table records around 750,000 clones, approximately 74% of them present only once. Material for sequencing was memory CD4+ T cells sorted from blood. Subset specified: CD45RA-negative fraction. Receptor source: a woman aged 25 to 39 in good health.

The chain uses TRBV19 and TRBJ2-2, with 9 nucleotides matching TRBD1. CDR1 is LNHDA and CDR2 is SQIVND in the germline V gene (reference sequence). The CDR3 loop spans 14 amino acids. With 8 bases clipped from V and 7 bases from J, the junction kept 8 bases outside the gene matches. The CDR3: CASGVTGGNGELFF. CDR3 sequence (DNA): TGTGCCAGTGGAGTAACAGGGGGCAACGGGGAGCTGTTTTTT.

The chain combines TRBV5-1 with TRBJ1-6; possibly TRBD1 for D (5 bases). V gave up 4 bases and J gave up 3 bases, with 5 bases separating them. The CDR3 loop spans 13 amino acids. Germline values: CDR1 SGHRS, CDR2 YFSETQ. CDR3 sequence: CASSQGYNSPLHF. The CDR3 DNA follows: TGCGCCAGCAGCCAGGGCTATAATTCACCCCTCCACTTT.

This chain connects TRBV13 to TRBJ2-3, with D maybe TRBD2 (6 bases). Trimming took off 8 bases at V and 4 bases at J, with 13 bases between the two ends. The CDR3 loop spans 13 amino acids. The germline gives CDR1 PRHDT, CDR2 FYEKMQ (reference sequence). CDR3 residues: CASCYTGADTQYF. For the CDR3, the DNA is TGTGCCAGCTGTTACACGGGGGCAGATACGCAGTATTTT.

The chain carries TRBV7-9 and TRBJ2-1, with D possibly being TRBD2 (5 bases). The germline gives CDR1 SEHNR, CDR2 FQNEAQ (reference sequence). The V end was cut by 4 bases, the J end by 0 bases, with 19 bases between. CDR3 length: 18 amino acids. The DNA of the CDR3 is TGTGCCAGCAGCTACCTGGGGAGAGGGCTATTCTCCTACAATGAGCAGTTCTTC. It specifies CASSYLGRGLFSYNEQFF.

The chain is built from TRBV7-3 and TRBJ2-7; a possible D gene is TRBD1 (6 bases). Deletions cut 4 bases from V and 3 bases from J, with 25 bases between. CDR3 length: 18 amino acids. CDR1 is SGHTA and CDR2 is FQGTGA in the germline V gene. CDR3 region: CASSSLGLDRPNDYEQYF. The CDR3 DNA sequence: TGTGCCAGCAGCTCCTTGGGTCTGGACAGACCGAACGACTACGAGCAGTACTTC. The whole variable domain, filled in from reference TRBV7-3 and TRBJ2-7, reads GAGVSQTPSNKVTEKGKYVELRCDPISGHTALYWYRQSLGQGPEFLIYFQGTGAADDSGLPNDRFFAVRPEGSVSTLKIQRTERGDSAVYLCASSSLGLDRPNDYEQYFGPGTRLTVT.

This clone turned up a few times. Additional DNA sequences in this sample encode the identical CDR3. The chain is built from TRBV5-1 and TRBJ2-1, with D unclear. The V end lost 4 bases, the J end lost 0 bases, and 11 bases lay between the germline ends. This CDR3 has 15 amino acids. Looked up from germline, CDR1 is SGHRS and CDR2 is YFSETQ. The CDR3 region is CASSLDSFSYNEQFF. In DNA form, the CDR3 reads TGCGCCAGCAGCCTGGATTCCTTCTCCTACAATGAGCAGTTCTTC.

J is TRBJ1-5 and V is TRBV6-5, with D perhaps matching TRBD1 (6 bases). CDR1 and CDR2 from the germline V gene are MNHEY and SVGAGI. The CDR3 has 16 amino acids. The V and J ends lost 0 bases and 6 bases respectively, with 15 bases between them. This CDR3 reads CASSYSRAGVGQPQHF. The CDR3 bases are TGTGCCAGCAGTTACTCGAGGGCAGGGGTGGGTCAGCCCCAGCATTTT.

This clone came up a few times. The gene calls are TRBV4-2 and TRBJ2-7; TRBD2 matches at 9 bases. Per germline, CDR1 LGHNA and CDR2 YNFKEQ. The CDR3 runs 18 residues. V was pared by 0 bases and J by 3 bases, with 12 bases of the junction left unmatched. For the CDR3, the DNA is TGTGCCAGCAGCCAAGATCTGAGCGTAGAGACTAGCGGCTACGAGCAGTACTTC. Translating gives CASSQDLSVETSGYEQYF.

On this clone itself: This may be a read error, as it is one base from a much larger clone. The same CDR3 arises from other DNA sequences in this sample as well. The V and J genes are TRBV5-4 and TRBJ1-5, with D uncertain. This CDR3 is 13 amino acids long. The germline V gene encodes CDR1 SGHNT and CDR2 YYREEE (reference sequence). V gave up 1 base and J gave up 2 bases, with 4 bases separating them. CDR3 amino acids: CASSLQGNQPQHF. The CDR3 DNA follows: TGTGCCAGCAGCTTGCAGGGCAATCAGCCCCAGCATTTT.

The CDR3 loop is CASRRDRRSNYGYTF. The CDR3 nucleotides are TGTGCCAGCAGAAGGGACAGGCGATCTAACTATGGCTACACCTTC. The chain carries TRBV6-1 and TRBJ1-2, with 8 bases identical to TRBD1. With V trimmed by 6 bases and J by 0 bases, 6 bases remained unmatched. The CDR3 extends over 15 amino acids. Germline lookup yields CDR1 MNHNS and CDR2 SASEGT.

The chain uses TRBV7-8 and TRBJ2-7; unclear D gene. The V gene lost 3 bases and the J gene lost 4 bases, with 10 bases spanning the gap. The CDR3 consists of 13 residues. The germline gives CDR1 SGHVS, CDR2 FQNEAQ. CDR3 sequence (DNA): TGTGCCAGCAGCTTGTCGTCCTTTTACGAGCAGTACTTC. Amino acid sequence: CASSLSSFYEQYF.

In its sample, this clone was seen a few times. The V and J genes are TRBV7-9 and TRBJ1-2; D is ambiguous. V was clipped by 5 bases and J by 8 bases, with 9 bases between them. The CDR3 is 11 amino acids. The germline V gene encodes CDR1 SEHNR and CDR2 FQNEAQ (reference sequence). This chain's CDR3 is CASSLRRGYTF. Here the CDR3 DNA reads TGTGCCAGCAGCCTGAGGCGGGGCTACACCTTC.

Details on this clone: The junction shows a germline mismatch at one end, possibly a read error. The CDR3 bases are TGCTTCTGGGGGGCAGCGTGTGAGCAGTACTTC. Translated: CFWGAACEQYF. This chain joins TRBV28 and TRBJ2-7, with D possibly being TRBD1 or TRBD2 (6 bases each). Germline V gene lookup returns CDR1 MDHEN and CDR2 SYDVKM. The CDR3 runs 11 residues.

V and J are TRBV28 and TRBJ1-1; D gene unclear. Trimming removed 1 base at V and 4 bases at J, with 10 bases between. Germline V gene data show CDR1 as MDHEN and CDR2 as SYDVKM. CDR3 length: 14 amino acids. DNA for the CDR3: TGTGCCAGCAGTTTATTGGGGAGATCCACTGAAGCTTTCTTT. It is translated as CASSLLGRSTEAFF.

The gene calls are TRBV28 and TRBJ2-7, with D possibly TRBD1 on 6 matching bases. The CDR3 runs to 13 residues. Germline-derived CDR1 and CDR2 are MDHEN and SYDVKM. The ends were cut back, 5 bases at V and 5 bases at J, with 13 bases in the middle. The CDR3 region is CASSLYQGNEQYF. CDR3 sequence (DNA): TGTGCCAGCAGTCTCTACCAGGGGAACGAGCAGTACTTC.

The V and J genes are TRBV4-1 and TRBJ1-2; D not certain. The CDR3 runs 17 residues. The V and J ends lost 0 bases and 1 base respectively, with 15 bases between them. Germline V gene data show CDR1 as MGHRA and CDR2 as YSYEKL. Here the CDR3 DNA reads TGCGCCAGCAGCCAAGATTTGGACCTGGCAGTTAACTATGGCTACACCTTC. The encoded protein is CASSQDLDLAVNYGYTF.

This clone was counted at least ten times. CDR3 residues: CASSQDPGSNTIYF. DNA for the CDR3: TGCGCCAGCAGCCAAGATCCCGGATCTAACACCATATATTTT. The chain combines TRBV4-1 with TRBJ1-3; D uncertain. Germline V gene sequence: CDR1 MGHRA, CDR2 YSYEKL. This CDR3 contains 14 residues. Trimming took off 0 bases at V and 7 bases at J, with 10 bases between the two ends.

This clone was observed at least ten times. The rearrangement links TRBV28 to TRBJ2-1; no reliable D call. There are 14 residues in the CDR3. The ends were cut back, 6 bases at V and 2 bases at J, with 11 bases in the middle. In germline, CDR1 is MDHEN, CDR2 SYDVKM. CDR3 sequence: CASSVAEPYNEQFF. CDR3 coding DNA: TGTGCCAGCAGCGTGGCGGAACCCTACAATGAGCAGTTCTTC. The whole variable domain, remainder taken from reference TRBV28 and TRBJ2-1, is DVKVTQSSRYLVKRTGEKVFLECVQDMDHENMFWYRQDPGLGLRLIYFSYDVKMKEKGDIPEGYSVSREKKERFSLILESASTNQTSMYLCASSVAEPYNEQFFGPGTRLTVL.